These 17 T cell receptor beta chains were all obtained from the same sample, sequenced in a study of T cell changes during pregnancy in multiple sclerosis. The method was immunoSEQ multiplex PCR; TCRdb's version includes in-frame clones alone and lacks a portion of them. The sample lists about 52,000 clones, around 93% seen once, with about 0.15% in the top ten. The starting material was CD4+ T cells from peripheral blood mononuclear cells, obtained after pregnancy. The receptors come from a female donor in good health, enrolled as a control in a pregnancy study.

The rearrangement links TRBV5-1 to TRBJ1-6, with D perhaps matching TRBD1 (6 bases). This CDR3 spans 16 amino acids. Trimming removed 5 bases from V and 0 bases from J, with 12 bases in between. The germline CDR1 and CDR2 sequences are SGHRS and YFSETQ. As DNA, the CDR3 is TGCGCCAGCAGGAAAGACAGGAGCTCCTATAATTCACCCCTCCACTTT. This translates into CASRKDRSSYNSPLHF.

The gene calls are TRBV18 and TRBJ2-1; tentative D call: TRBD2 (6 bases). The CDR3 totals 15 residues. Germline CDR1 KGHSH, CDR2 LQKENI. Trimming stripped 2 bases from V and 4 bases from J, with 12 bases between. The CDR3 nucleotides read TGTGCCAGCTCACCAGTACTAGCCAGATACAATGAGCAGTTCTTC. Translating it yields CASSPVLARYNEQFF.

The chain links TRBV7-3 to TRBJ1-2; 7 bases line up with TRBD1. The CDR3 consists of 13 residues. Unmatched junction bases numbered 5, after V lost 2 bases and J lost 8 bases. Germline V gene data show CDR1 as SGHTA and CDR2 as FQGTGA. DNA of the CDR3: TGTGCCAGCAGCTTAGACAGGGAAAACGGCTACACCTTC. Amino acids: CASSLDRENGYTF.

This clone was detected only a few times. At the DNA level, this CDR3 is encoded by other sequences in the same sample as well. This chain links TRBV6-4 with TRBJ1-5, with D perhaps matching TRBD1 (5 bases). CDR3 length: 13 residues. Per the germline V gene, CDR1 is MRHNA and CDR2 is SNTAGT. V was shortened by 3 bases and J by 7 bases, with 10 bases between the two germline ends. The CDR3, as DNA: TGTGCCAGCAGTGAAGGGGCGCGGCAGCCCCAGCATTTT. It is translated as CASSEGARQPQHF.

J is TRBJ1-4 and V is TRBV7-9; TRBD1 might be the D (6 bases). Per the germline V gene, CDR1 is SEHNR and CDR2 is FQNEAQ (reference sequence). V shed 5 bases and J shed 7 bases, with 14 bases lying between them. The CDR3 consists of 14 residues. Written as DNA, the CDR3 is TGTGCCAGCAGCCGGGATGGGGGCGGTGAAAAACTGTTTTTT. It specifies CASSRDGGGEKLFF. Complete variable domain (other parts from reference TRBV7-9 and TRBJ1-4): DTGVSQNPRHKITKRGQNVTFRCDPISEHNRLYWYRQTLGQGPEFLTYFQNEAQLEKSRLLSDRFSAERPKGSFSTLEIQRTEQGDSAMYLCASSRDGGGEKLFFGSGTQLSVL.

This clone has only one observation. This sequence joins TRBV6-6 and TRBJ1-6, with D unclear. CDR1 is MNHNY and CDR2 is SVGAGI in the germline V gene (reference sequence). V was trimmed by 6 bases and J by 0 bases, leaving 12 bases between them. CDR3 length: 16 amino acids. The CDR3 protein is CASSPGEGSYNSPLHF. CDR3 coding DNA: TGTGCCAGCAGCCCGGGCGAGGGCTCCTATAATTCACCCCTCCACTTT.

Note on this clone: An end of the junction differs from the germline gene, which may be a read error. The CDR3 spells CAISGSLLNTEAFF. In nucleotides, the CDR3 is TGTGCCATTAGTGGGAGCTTATTGAACACTGAAGCTTTCTTT. The chain employs TRBV10-3 and TRBJ1-1; no firm D call. There are 14 residues in the CDR3. In germline, CDR1 is ENHRY, CDR2 SYGVKD.

In this sample, this clone turned up once. Written as DNA, the CDR3 is TGTGCCAGCAGCCAAGCGAACTATGGCTACACCTTC. This sequence encodes CASSQANYGYTF. The chain couples TRBV4-2 to TRBJ1-2; D gene ambiguous. The germline V gene encodes CDR1 LGHNA and CDR2 YNFKEQ. The V end lost 1 base, the J end lost 2 bases, and 2 bases lay between the germline ends. The CDR3 length is 12 residues.

V is TRBV7-2 and J is TRBJ2-5, with D uncertain. The CDR3 covers 13 residues. The germline CDR1 and CDR2 sequences are SGHTA and FQGNSA. Trimming took off 5 bases at V and 5 bases at J, with 12 bases between the two ends. The CDR3 DNA follows: TGTGCCAGCAGCCAAGAGGTTCGGGAGACCCAGTACTTC. Its protein is CASSQEVRETQYF. The entire variable domain, with the rest obtained from reference TRBV7-2 and TRBJ2-5, is as follows: GAGVSQSPSNKVTEKGKDVELRCDPISGHTALYWYRQSLGQGLEFLIYFQGNSAPDKSGLPSDRFSAERTGGSVSTLTIQRTQQEDSAVYLCASSQEVRETQYFGPGTRLLVL.

The chain joins TRBV5-6 to TRBJ1-2, with a weak D call TRBD1 (5 bases). The CDR3 length is 15 residues. Germline CDR1 reads SGHDT; CDR2 reads YYEEEE. Between the trimmed V and J ends, which lost 0 bases and 3 bases, there was a span of 12 bases. In DNA form, the CDR3 reads TGTGCCAGCAGCTTGGCCGGAGGGACGGACTATGGCTACACCTTC. Encoded protein: CASSLAGGTDYGYTF.

This clone showed up just once. The genes are TRBV28 and TRBJ1-2; 9 bases match TRBD1. V lost 6 bases and J lost 2; bases outside the gene matches: 4. CDR3 length equals 14 residues. Per the germline V gene, CDR1 is MDHEN and CDR2 is SYDVKM. The CDR3 loop is CASSRTGENYGYTF. The CDR3 DNA sequence: TGTGCCAGCAGCCGGACAGGGGAAAACTATGGCTACACCTTC.

This rearrangement joins TRBV18 to TRBJ1-2; D is possibly TRBD1 (6 bases). Germline CDR1 is KGHSH and CDR2 is LQKENI. Trimming removed 2 bases at V and 2 bases at J, with 12 bases between. The length of the CDR3 is 15 residues. In DNA form, the CDR3 reads TGTGCCAGCTCACCATCCAGGGGTCCCAACTATGGCTACACCTTC. This encodes CASSPSRGPNYGYTF.

The rearrangement uses TRBV5-4 and TRBJ2-5; TRBD2 is a possible D gene (7 bases). CDR3 length: 19 amino acids. With 3 bases removed from V and 3 bases from J, the gap between germline ends came to 27 bases. Germline V gene data show CDR1 as SGHNT and CDR2 as YYREEE (reference sequence). CDR3 sequence: CASSSPLADRRYLEETQYF. As DNA, the CDR3 is TGTGCCAGCAGCTCTCCTCTAGCGGACAGACGATATTTAGAAGAGACCCAGTACTTC.

V is TRBV5-6 and J is TRBJ1-5, with a tentative D call TRBD1 (6 bases). Germline loops: CDR1 SGHDT, CDR2 YYEEEE. This CDR3 is 17 amino acids long. V was clipped by 2 bases and J by 0 bases, with 15 bases between them. The CDR3 nucleotides are TGTGCCAGCAGCTTCCGGGGGGCCTGGGTTAGCAATCAGCCCCAGCATTTT. This codes for CASSFRGAWVSNQPQHF.

This chain links TRBV30 with TRBJ1-5, with D maybe TRBD1 (5 bases). CDR1 GTSNPN and CDR2 SVGIG come from the germline V gene (reference sequence). Trimming removed 3 bases from V and 3 bases from J, with 12 bases in between. This CDR3 is 14 amino acids long. The CDR3 DNA sequence: TGTGCCTGGAGCCAGGGTCCCCTCAATCAGCCCCAGCATTTT. It codes for CAWSQGPLNQPQHF.

V usage is TRBV5-5 and J usage is TRBJ1-1, with D perhaps matching TRBD1 (5 bases). V shed 0 bases and J shed 1 base, with 13 bases lying between them. The germline V gene encodes CDR1 SGHKS and CDR2 YYEKEE (reference sequence). This CDR3 contains 16 residues. CDR3: CASSLEQATKNTEAFF. CDR3 nucleotide sequence: TGTGCCAGCAGCTTGGAACAGGCGACGAAGAACACTGAAGCTTTCTTT.

The rearrangement uses TRBV7-2 and TRBJ1-2, with 7 bases that match TRBD1. The germline CDR1 and CDR2 sequences are SGHTA and FQGNSA. The CDR3 totals 13 residues. V lost 3 bases to trimming and J lost 8 bases; unmatched junction nucleotides: 6. The CDR3 region is CASSFEGARGYTF. The CDR3 region has the DNA TGTGCCAGCAGCTTTGAGGGGGCGCGCGGCTACACCTTC.